Sequencing of this T cell receptor (beta chain) was carried out in a study of CD8 T cells in ankylosing spondylitis. A quantitative 5'-RACE method, one with molecular barcodes, was used to make TCR beta libraries. TCRdb analysed the 5' RACE reads with MiXCR anew, one entry per CDR3 protein. The table records 700,000 to 1,000,000 distinct CDR3 sequences, approximately 12% of them present only once. Regarding this clonotype: Its antigen is not known. A much larger clone sits a single nucleotide away, making a read error possible.

Study observations and caveats: Within ankylosing spondylitis blood, a TCR beta motif made up of eight highly homologous variants appeared to be characteristic.

Germline V CDR1 and CDR2: SNHLY, FYNNEI. This CDR3 spans 11 amino acids. V lost 6 bases and J lost 6, with 8 bases in between. Sequencing used blood, either unsorted or a sorted T cell fraction (not recorded which). The rearrangement links TRBV2 to TRBJ1-1; D gene unclear. The sequence came from a male donor with ankylosing spondylitis. The CDR3 sequence: CASSRDSEAFF. CDR3 bases: TGTGCCAGCAGCCGCGACTCTGAAGCTTTCTTT.